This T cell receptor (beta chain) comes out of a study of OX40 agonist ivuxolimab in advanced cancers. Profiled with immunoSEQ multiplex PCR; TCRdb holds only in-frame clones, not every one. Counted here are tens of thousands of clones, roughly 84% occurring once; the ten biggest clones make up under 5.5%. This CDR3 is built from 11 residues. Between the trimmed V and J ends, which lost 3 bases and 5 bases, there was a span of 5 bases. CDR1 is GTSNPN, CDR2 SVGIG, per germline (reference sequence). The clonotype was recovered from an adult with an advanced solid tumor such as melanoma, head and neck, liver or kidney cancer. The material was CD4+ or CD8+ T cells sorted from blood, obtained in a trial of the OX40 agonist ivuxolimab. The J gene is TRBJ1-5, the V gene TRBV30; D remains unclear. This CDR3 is CAWSPDQPQHF. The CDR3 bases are TGTGCCTGGAGCCCGGATCAGCCCCAGCATTTT.